This TCR beta chain appears in the sequencing data of a study of T cell responses to AZD1222 COVID-19 vaccine. Assay: immunoSEQ multiplex PCR; the TCRdb copy retains only in-frame clones and omits some. The table includes under 140,000 clones, roughly 89% detected once. Study findings and constraints: Repertoires were obtained solely post-peak T cell response. Receipt of two AZD1222 doses was followed by a rise in Spike-specific TCR breadth and depth. Reportedly, nearly half the spike-specific TCRs target unmutated variant regions. The span of vaccine-associated CD4 TCRs extended across spike, with dominance at 160-218 and 743-854.

This clone was observed a single time. Its antigen is undetermined. Germline assignment: CDR1 MNHEY and CDR2 SMNVEV (reference sequence). This CDR3 region has 13 residues. The germline V and J ends were trimmed by 3 bases and 7 bases, with 12 bases remaining between them. This receptor was obtained from an adult who received the AZD1222 COVID-19 vaccine. The specimen was peripheral blood, collected 28 days after the second AZD1222 dose. The rearrangement links TRBV27 to TRBJ1-1, with D tentatively TRBD1 (5 bases). In DNA, the CDR3 is TGTGCCAGCAGTTTTGGTAGCGGGGGTGAAGCTTTCTTT. It codes for CASSFGSGGEAFF.